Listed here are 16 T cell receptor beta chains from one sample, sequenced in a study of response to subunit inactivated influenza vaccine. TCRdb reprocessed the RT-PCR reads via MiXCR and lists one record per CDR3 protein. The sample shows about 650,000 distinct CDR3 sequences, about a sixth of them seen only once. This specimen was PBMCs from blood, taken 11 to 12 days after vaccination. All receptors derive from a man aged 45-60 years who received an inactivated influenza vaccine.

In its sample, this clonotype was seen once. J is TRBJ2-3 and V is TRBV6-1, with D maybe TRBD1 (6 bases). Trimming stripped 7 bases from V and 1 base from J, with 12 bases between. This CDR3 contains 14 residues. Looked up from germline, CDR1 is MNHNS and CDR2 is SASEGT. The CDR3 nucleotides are TGTGCCAGCATGGCGCAGGGGCGCACAGATACGCAGTATTTT. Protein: CASMAQGRTDTQYF.

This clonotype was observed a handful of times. The CDR3 coding sequence is TGTGCCAGCAGACCTACTAGCGGGAGGGCCAATGAGCAGTTCTTC. This sequence encodes CASRPTSGRANEQFF. The rearrangement links TRBV27 to TRBJ2-1, with TRBD2 identical over 13 bases. The CDR3 extends over 15 amino acids. V gave up 6 bases and J gave up 6 bases; unmatched junction bases: 5. CDR1 and CDR2 from the germline V gene are MNHEY and SMNVEV (reference sequence).

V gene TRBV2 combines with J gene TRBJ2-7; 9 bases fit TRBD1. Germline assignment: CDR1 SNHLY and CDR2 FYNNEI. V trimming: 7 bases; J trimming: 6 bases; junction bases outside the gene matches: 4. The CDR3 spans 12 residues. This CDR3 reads CASKDRGGEQYF. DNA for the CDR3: TGTGCCAGCAAGGACAGGGGTGGCGAGCAGTACTTC.

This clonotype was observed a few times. This chain's CDR3 is CASSSGYTYEQYF. The CDR3 DNA sequence: TGTGCCAGCAGTAGCGGGTATACCTACGAGCAGTACTTC. This chain links TRBV6-2 or TRBV6-3 with TRBJ2-7; TRBD2 might be the D (6 bases). This CDR3 region has 13 residues. The germline CDR1 and CDR2 sequences are MNHEY and SVGEGT. V shed 5 bases and J shed 2 bases, with 10 bases lying between them.

CDR3 DNA: TGCAGTGCCGGGACTAGCGGAACCGGGGAGCTGTTTTTT. It translates to CSAGTSGTGELFF. This chain connects TRBV20-1 to TRBJ2-2, with 11 bases lining up with TRBD2. CDR1 DFQATT and CDR2 SNEGSKA come from the germline V gene (reference sequence). The J segment lost 5 bases and the V segment lost 6 bases, leaving 2 bases of the junction unmatched. This CDR3 spans 13 amino acids.

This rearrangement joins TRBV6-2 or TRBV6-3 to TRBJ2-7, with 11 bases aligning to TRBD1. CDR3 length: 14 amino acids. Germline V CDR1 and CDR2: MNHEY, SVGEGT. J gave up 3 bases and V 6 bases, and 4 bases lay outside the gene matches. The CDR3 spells CASRLGTGGYEQYF. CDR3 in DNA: TGTGCCAGCAGACTCGGGACAGGGGGCTACGAGCAGTACTTC.

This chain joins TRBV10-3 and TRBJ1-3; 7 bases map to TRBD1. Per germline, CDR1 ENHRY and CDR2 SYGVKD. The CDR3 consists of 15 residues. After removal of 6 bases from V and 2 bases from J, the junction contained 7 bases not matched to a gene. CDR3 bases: TGTGCCATCAGACCCGACAGGGACACTGGAAACACCATATATTTT. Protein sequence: CAIRPDRDTGNTIYF.

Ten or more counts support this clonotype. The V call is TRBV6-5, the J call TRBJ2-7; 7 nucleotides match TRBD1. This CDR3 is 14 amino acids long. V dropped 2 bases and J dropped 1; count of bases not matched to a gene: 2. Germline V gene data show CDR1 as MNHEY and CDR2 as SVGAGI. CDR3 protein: CASSYETGSYEQYF. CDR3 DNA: TGTGCCAGCAGTTACGAGACAGGGTCCTACGAGCAGTACTTC.

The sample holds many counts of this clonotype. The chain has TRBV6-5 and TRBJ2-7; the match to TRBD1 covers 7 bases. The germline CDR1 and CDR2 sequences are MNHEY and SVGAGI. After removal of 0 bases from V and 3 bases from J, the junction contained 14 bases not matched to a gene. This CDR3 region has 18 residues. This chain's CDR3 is CASSYSKHSAGGNYEQYF. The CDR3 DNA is TGTGCCAGCAGTTACTCGAAACATTCAGCAGGGGGAAACTACGAGCAGTACTTC.

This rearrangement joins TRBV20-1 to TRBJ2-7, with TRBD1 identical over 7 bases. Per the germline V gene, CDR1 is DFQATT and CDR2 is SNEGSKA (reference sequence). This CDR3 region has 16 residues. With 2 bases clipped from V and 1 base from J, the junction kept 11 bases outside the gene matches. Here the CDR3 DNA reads TGCAGTGCTAGACGCCCGAGGGGGCTACCATCCTACGAGCAGTACTTC. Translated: CSARRPRGLPSYEQYF.

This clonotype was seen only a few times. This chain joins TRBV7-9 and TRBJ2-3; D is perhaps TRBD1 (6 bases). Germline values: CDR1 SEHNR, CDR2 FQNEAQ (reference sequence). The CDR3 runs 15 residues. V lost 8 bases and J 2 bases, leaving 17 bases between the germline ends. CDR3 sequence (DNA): TGTGCCAGCCTACAGGGACCGCCAAACACAGATACGCAGTATTTT. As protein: CASLQGPPNTDTQYF. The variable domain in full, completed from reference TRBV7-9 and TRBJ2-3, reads DTGVSQNPRHKITKRGQNVTFRCDPISEHNRLYWYRQTLGQGPEFLTYFQNEAQLEKSRLLSDRFSAERPKGSFSTLEIQRTEQGDSAMYLCASLQGPPNTDTQYFGPGTRLTVL.

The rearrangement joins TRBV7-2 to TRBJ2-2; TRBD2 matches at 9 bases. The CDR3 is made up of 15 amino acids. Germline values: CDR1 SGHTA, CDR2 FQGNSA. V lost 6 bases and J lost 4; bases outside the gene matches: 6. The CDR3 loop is CASRIAGAGTGELFF. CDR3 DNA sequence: TGTGCCAGCAGGATAGCGGGGGCCGGCACCGGGGAGCTGTTTTTT.

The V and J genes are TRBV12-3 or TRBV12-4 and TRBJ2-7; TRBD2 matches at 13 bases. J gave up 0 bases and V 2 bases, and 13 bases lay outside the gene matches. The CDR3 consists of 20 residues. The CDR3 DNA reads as TGTGCCAGCAGTTTAATTTCGACTAGCGGGGGGCCCAATCCCTCCTACGAGCAGTACTTC. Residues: CASSLISTSGGPNPSYEQYF.

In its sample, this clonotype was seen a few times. This CDR3 is CASSQVSEGSYEQYF. The DNA of the CDR3 is TGCGCCAGCAGCCAAGTAAGTGAGGGTTCCTACGAGCAGTACTTC. The chain carries TRBV4-1 and TRBJ2-7; the D gene is possibly TRBD2 (5 bases). The V gene's germline CDR1 is MGHRA and CDR2 YSYEKL. Trimming took 1 base from V and 1 from J, leaving 11 bases between them. The CDR3 runs 15 residues.

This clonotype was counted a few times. The CDR3 loop is CASSPPIWRDSEETQYF. As DNA, the CDR3 is TGTGCCAGCAGCCCCCCAATCTGGCGGGACAGCGAAGAGACCCAGTACTTC. The rearrangement links TRBV7-9 to TRBJ2-5, with D possibly matching TRBD1 (7 bases). Germline V CDR1 and CDR2: SEHNR, FQNEAQ (reference sequence). V lost 5 bases and J 3 bases, leaving 22 bases between the germline ends. This CDR3 is 17 amino acids long.

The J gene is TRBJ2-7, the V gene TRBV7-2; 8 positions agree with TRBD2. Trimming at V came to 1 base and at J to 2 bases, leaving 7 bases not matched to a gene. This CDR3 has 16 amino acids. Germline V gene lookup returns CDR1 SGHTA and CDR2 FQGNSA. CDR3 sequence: CASSLEGSGVTYEQYF. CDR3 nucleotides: TGTGCCAGCAGCTTAGAGGGTAGCGGGGTGACCTACGAGCAGTACTTC.